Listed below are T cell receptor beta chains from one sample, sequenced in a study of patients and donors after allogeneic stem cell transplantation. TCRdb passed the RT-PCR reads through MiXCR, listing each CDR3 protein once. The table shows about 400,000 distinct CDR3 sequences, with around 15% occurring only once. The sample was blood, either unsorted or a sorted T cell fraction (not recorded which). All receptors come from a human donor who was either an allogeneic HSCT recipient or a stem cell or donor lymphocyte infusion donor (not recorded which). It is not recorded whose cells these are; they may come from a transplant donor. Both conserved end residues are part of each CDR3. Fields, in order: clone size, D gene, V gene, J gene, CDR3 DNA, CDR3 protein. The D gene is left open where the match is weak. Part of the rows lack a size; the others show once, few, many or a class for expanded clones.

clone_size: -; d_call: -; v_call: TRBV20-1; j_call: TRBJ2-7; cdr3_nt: TGCAGTGCTAGAGAATATCTGGGAAGGGCGATCCCCTACGAGCAGTACTTC; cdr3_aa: CSAREYLGRAIPYEQYF
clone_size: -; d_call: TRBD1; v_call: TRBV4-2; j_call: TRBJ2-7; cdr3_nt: TGTGCCAGCAGCCAAAGGGGCTGGACAGGCATCTCCTACGAGCAGTACTTC; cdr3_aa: CASSQRGWTGISYEQYF
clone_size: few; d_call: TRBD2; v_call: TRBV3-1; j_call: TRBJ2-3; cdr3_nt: TGTGCCAGCAGCCAAGGAGCGGGAAAGAACACAGATACGCAGTATTTT; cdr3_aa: CASSQGAGKNTDTQYF
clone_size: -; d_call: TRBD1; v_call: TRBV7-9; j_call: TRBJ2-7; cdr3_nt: TGTGCCAGCAGCTTATTCGGCCAGGGGGCGAAAGAGCAGTACTTC; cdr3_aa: CASSLFGQGAKEQYF
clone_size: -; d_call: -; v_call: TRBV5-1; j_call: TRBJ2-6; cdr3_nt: TGCGCCAGCAGCTTACCGGGGCCAGAGAGCTCTGGGGCCAACGTCCTGACTTTC; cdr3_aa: CASSLPGPESSGANVLTF
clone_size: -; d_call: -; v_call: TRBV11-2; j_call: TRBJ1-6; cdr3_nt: TGTGCCAGCAGCTTAGGAGGGGCACGGAATTCACCCCTCCACTTT; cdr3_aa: CASSLGGARNSPLHF
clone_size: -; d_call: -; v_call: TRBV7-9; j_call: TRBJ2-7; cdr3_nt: TGTGCCAGCAACTTCGGGAAGGGCTCCTACGAGCAGTACTTC; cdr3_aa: CASNFGKGSYEQYF
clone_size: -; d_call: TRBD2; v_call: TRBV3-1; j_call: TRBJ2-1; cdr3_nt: TGTGCCAGCAGCCTCTGGACTAGCGGATACAATGAGCAGTTCTTC; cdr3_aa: CASSLWTSGYNEQFF
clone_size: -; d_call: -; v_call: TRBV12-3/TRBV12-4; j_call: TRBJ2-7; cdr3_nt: TGTGCCAGCAGTTTACTGGGTTCCTACGAGCAGTACTTC; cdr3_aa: CASSLLGSYEQYF
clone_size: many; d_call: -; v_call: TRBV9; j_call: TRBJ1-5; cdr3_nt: TGTGCCAGCAGCGTGGGAGGGGGGAACAATCAGCCCCAGCATTTT; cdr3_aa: CASSVGGGNNQPQHF
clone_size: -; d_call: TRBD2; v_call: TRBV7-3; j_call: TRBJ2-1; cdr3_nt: TGTGCCAGCAGCCCCCAACTAGCGGGGGCAGAGCAGTTCTTC; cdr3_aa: CASSPQLAGAEQFF
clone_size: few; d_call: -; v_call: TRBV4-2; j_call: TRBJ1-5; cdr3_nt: TGTGCCAGCAGCCAAGAGGGCGGGCTAAGCAATCAGCCCCAGCATTTT; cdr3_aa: CASSQEGGLSNQPQHF
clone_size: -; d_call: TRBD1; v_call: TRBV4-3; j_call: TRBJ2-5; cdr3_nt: TGCGCCAGCAGCCGGGGACAGGGGGAAGTGGAGACCCAGTACTTC; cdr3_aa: CASSRGQGEVETQYF
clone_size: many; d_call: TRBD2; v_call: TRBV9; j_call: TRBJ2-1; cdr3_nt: TGTGCCAGCAGCGTAGATGCTATCACTAGCGGGAGGTCCCCGCCCTACAATGAGCAGTTCTTC; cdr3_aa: CASSVDAITSGRSPPYNEQFF
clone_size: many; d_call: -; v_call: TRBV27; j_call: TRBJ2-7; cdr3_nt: TGTGCCAGCAGTTTCGGGGCAGGGATATCCTACGAGCAGTACTTC; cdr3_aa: CASSFGAGISYEQYF
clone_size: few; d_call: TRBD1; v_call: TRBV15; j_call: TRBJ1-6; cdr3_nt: TGTGCCACCAGCAGAGATCCCCGACAGGGCGGTTCACCCCTCCACTTT; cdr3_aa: CATSRDPRQGGSPLHF
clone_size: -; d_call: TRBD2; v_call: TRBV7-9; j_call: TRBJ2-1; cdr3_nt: TGTGCCAGCAGCTATAGCGGGAGTATCGACAATGAGCAGTTCTTC; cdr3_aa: CASSYSGSIDNEQFF
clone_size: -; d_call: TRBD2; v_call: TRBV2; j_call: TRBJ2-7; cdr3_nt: TGTGCCAGCAGTGAACTTTTACTAGCGGGAGGTAGCGGGTACGAGCAGTACTTC; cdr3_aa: CASSELLLAGGSGYEQYF
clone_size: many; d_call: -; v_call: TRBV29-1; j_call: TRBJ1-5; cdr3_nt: TGCAGCGTTGAAACCCAGGGTTACAATCAGCCCCAGCATTTT; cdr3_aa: CSVETQGYNQPQHF
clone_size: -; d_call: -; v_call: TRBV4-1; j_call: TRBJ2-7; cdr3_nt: TGCGCCAGCAGCCGGGCACGGGGACCCCCCTACGAGCAGTACTTC; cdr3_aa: CASSRARGPPYEQYF
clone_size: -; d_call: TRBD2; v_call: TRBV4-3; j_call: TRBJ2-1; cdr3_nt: TGCGCCAGCAGCCAAGGGCTAGCGGGGGCCCACTGGAATGAGCAGTTCTTC; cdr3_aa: CASSQGLAGAHWNEQFF
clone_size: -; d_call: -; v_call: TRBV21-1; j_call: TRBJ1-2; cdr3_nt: TGTGCCAGCAGCACCCGACAGGGGAGGACTTTGGGGTATGGCTACACCTTC; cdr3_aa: CASSTRQGRTLGYGYTF
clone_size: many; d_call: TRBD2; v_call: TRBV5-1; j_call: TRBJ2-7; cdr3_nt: TGCGCCAGCAAACTAGCGGGAACCTACGAGCAGTACTTC; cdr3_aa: CASKLAGTYEQYF
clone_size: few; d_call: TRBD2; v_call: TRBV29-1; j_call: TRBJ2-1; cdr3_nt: TGCAGCGTGCCGGCACGGGGGGTCTACAATGAGCAGTTCTTC; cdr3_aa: CSVPARGVYNEQFF
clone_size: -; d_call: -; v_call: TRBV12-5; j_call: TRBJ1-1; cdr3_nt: TGTGCTAGTGGTTTGAAACCGGGACAAAGGGACACTGAAGCTTTCTTT; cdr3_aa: CASGLKPGQRDTEAFF
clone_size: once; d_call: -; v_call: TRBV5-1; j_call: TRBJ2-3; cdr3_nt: TGCGCCAGCAGCTTGGGGACCCTGGGTGCCCTATTCGCAGAAACGCAGTATTTT; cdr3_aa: CASSLGTLGALFAETQYF
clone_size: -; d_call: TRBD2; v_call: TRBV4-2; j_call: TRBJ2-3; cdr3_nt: TGTGCCAGCAGCCATAAGGGGAGCGGGGGGGCCACAGATACGCAGTATTTT; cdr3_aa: CASSHKGSGGATDTQYF
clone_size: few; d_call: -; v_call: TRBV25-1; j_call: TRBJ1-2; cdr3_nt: TGTGCCAGCAGTGAATCGAATGCTGGTACGGGCGGCTACACCTTC; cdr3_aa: CASSESNAGTGGYTF
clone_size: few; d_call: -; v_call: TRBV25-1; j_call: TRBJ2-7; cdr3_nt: TGTGCCAGCAGTGGGTCAGGGGCCTCCTACGAGCAGTACTTC; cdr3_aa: CASSGSGASYEQYF
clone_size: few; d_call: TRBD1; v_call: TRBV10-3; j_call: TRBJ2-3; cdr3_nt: TGTGCCATCAGTGGTACGTTAGACAGGGGGTCGACAGATACGCAGTATTTT; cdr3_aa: CAISGTLDRGSTDTQYF
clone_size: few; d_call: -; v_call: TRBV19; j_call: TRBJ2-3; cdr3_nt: TGTGCCAGTAGTCCGAGGGGCGTGGAGGCAGATACGCAGTATTTT; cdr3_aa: CASSPRGVEADTQYF
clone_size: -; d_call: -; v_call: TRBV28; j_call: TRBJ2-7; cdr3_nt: TGTGCCAGCAGCCACTTTAGGCGGGGTGCCAACGAGCAGTACTTC; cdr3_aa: CASSHFRRGANEQYF
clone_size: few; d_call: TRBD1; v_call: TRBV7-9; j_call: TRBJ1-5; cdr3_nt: TGTGCCAGCAGCCAGTGGGTAGGGGACAGCCAGCCCCAGCATTTT; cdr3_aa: CASSQWVGDSQPQHF
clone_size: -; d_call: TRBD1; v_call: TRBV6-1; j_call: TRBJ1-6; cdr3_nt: TGTGCCAGCATGACCGGGACAGGGGCAAATTCACCCCTCCACTTT; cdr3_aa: CASMTGTGANSPLHF
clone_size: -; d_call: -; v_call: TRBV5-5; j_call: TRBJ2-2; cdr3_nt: TGTGCCAGCAGCTTGGAAGGAGTGGGGTACACCGGGGAGCTGTTTTTT; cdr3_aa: CASSLEGVGYTGELFF
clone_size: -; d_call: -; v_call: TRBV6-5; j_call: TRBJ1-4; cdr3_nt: TGTGCCAGCAGTTACTCACGGGTTAATGAAAAACTGTTTTTT; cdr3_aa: CASSYSRVNEKLFF
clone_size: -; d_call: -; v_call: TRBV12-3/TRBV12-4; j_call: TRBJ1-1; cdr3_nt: TGTGCCACCCGGACAGCCCGAAATGGAGCTTTCTTT; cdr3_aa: CATRTARNGAFF
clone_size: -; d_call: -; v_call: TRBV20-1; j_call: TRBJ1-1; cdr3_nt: TGCAGTGCTAGTCAGGCTAGGACTGAAGCTTTCTTT; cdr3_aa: CSASQARTEAFF
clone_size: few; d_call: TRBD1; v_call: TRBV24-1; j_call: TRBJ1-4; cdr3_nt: TGTGCCACCAGTGATTCCAGAAGACAGGGGGTCGAAAAACTGTTTTTT; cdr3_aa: CATSDSRRQGVEKLFF
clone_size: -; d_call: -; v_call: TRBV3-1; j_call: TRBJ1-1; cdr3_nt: TGTGCCAGCAGCCGAGAAGGTTCAGTAGGGATGAACACTGAAGCTTTCTTT; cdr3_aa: CASSREGSVGMNTEAFF
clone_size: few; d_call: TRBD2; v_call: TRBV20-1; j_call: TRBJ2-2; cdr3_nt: TGCAGTGCTAGAGGACTAGCGGGAGGGGGCACCGGGGAGCTGTTTTTT; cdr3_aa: CSARGLAGGGTGELFF
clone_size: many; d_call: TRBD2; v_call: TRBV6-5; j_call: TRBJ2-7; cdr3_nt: TGTGCCAGCAGTTACTTCCCCGGACTAGCGGGCAGATACGAGCAGTACTTC; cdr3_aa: CASSYFPGLAGRYEQYF
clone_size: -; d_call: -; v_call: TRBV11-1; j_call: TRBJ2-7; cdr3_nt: TGTGCCAGCAGCGAAGGACAGTTCTACGAGCAGTACTTC; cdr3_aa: CASSEGQFYEQYF
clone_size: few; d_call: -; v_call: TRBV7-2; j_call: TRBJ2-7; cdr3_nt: TGTGCCAGCAGCTCAGGGATCCTCGAGCAGTACTTC; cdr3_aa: CASSSGILEQYF